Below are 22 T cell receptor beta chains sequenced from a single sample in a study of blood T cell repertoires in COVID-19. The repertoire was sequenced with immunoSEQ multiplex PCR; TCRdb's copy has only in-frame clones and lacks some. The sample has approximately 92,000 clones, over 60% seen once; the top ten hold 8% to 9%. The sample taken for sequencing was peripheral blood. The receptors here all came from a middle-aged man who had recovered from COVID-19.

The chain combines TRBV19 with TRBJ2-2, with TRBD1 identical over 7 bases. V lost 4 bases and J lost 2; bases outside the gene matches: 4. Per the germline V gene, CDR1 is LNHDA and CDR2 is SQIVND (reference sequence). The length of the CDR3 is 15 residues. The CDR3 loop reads CASSKRQGNTGELFF. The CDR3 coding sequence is TGTGCCAGTAGTAAGAGACAGGGTAACACCGGGGAGCTGTTTTTT.

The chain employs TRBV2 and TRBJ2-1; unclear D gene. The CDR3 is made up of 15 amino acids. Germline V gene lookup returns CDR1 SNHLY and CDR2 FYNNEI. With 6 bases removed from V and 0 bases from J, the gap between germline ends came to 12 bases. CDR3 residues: CASRTSVGSYNEQFF. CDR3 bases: TGTGCCAGCAGAACCAGCGTTGGCTCCTACAATGAGCAGTTCTTC.

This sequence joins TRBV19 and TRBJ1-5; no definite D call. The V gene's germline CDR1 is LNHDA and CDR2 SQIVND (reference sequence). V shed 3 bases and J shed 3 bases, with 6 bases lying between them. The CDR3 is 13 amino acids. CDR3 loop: CASSILYNQPQHF. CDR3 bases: TGTGCCAGTAGTATTTTATACAATCAGCCCCAGCATTTT.

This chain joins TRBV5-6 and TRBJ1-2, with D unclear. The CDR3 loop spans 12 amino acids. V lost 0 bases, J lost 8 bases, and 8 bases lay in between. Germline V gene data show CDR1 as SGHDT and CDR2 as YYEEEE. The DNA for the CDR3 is TGTGCCAGCAGCTTGGCGGGGTGGGGCTACACCTTC. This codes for CASSLAGWGYTF.

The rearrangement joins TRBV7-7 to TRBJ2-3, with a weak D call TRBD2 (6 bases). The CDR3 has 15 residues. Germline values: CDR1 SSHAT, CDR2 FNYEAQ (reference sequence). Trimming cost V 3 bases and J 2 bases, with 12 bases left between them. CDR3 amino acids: CASSFQAGPTDTQYF. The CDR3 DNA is TGTGCCAGCAGCTTTCAGGCGGGACCCACAGATACGCAGTATTTT.

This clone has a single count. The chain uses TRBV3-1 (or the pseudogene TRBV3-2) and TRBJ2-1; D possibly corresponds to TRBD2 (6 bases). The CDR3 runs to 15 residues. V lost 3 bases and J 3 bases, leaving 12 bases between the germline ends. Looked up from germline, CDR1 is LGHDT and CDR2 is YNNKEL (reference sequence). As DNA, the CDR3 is TGTGCCAGCAGCCATTCCGGGACTCACTACAATGAGCAGTTCTTC. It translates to CASSHSGTHYNEQFF.

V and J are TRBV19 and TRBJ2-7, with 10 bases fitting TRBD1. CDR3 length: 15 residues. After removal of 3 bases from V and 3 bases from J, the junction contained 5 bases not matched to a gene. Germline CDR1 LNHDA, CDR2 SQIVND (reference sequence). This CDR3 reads CASSMAGQGYYEQYF. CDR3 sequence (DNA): TGTGCCAGTAGTATGGCGGGACAGGGGTACTACGAGCAGTACTTC.

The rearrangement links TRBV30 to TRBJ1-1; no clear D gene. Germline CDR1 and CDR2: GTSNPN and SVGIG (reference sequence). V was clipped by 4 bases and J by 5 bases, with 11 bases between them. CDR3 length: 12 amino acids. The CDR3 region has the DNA TGTGCCTGGAAAAGGGAGGAAACTGAAGCTTTCTTT. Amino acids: CAWKREETEAFF.

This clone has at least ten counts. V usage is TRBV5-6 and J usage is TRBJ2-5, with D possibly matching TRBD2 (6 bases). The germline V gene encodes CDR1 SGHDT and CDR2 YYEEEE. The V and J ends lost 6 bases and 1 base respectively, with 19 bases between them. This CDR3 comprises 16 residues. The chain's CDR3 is CASTLRVLAVQETQYF. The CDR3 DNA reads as TGTGCCAGCACCCTCAGAGTTTTAGCGGTCCAAGAGACCCAGTACTTC.

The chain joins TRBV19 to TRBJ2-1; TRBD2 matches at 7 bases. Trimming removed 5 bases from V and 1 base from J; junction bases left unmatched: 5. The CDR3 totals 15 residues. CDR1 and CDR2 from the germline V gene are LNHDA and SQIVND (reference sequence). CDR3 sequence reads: CASSSWGGSYNEQFF. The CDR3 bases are TGTGCCAGTAGTTCGTGGGGGGGATCCTACAATGAGCAGTTCTTC.

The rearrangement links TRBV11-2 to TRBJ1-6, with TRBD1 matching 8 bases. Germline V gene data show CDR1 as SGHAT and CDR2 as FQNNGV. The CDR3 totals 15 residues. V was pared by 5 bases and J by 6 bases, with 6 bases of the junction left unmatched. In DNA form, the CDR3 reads TGTGCCAGCAGCATTACTACAGGGGGTAATTCACCCCTCCACTTT. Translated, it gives CASSITTGGNSPLHF.

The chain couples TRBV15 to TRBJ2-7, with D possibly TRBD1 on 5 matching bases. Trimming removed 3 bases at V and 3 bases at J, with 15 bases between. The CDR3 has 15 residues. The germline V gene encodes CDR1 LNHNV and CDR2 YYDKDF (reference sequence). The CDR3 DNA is TGTGCCACCAGCAGCCGAAAACAGGATTTCTACGAGCAGTACTTC. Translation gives CATSSRKQDFYEQYF.

The CDR3 DNA reads as TGTGCCAGCACTGACAGTAATTCACCCCTCCACTTT. This sequence encodes CASTDSNSPLHF. The chain joins TRBV18 to TRBJ1-6; maybe TRBD1 (5 bases). The germline V and J ends were trimmed by 8 bases and 6 bases, with 8 bases remaining between them. Germline assignment: CDR1 KGHSH and CDR2 LQKENI. The CDR3 contains 12 residues.

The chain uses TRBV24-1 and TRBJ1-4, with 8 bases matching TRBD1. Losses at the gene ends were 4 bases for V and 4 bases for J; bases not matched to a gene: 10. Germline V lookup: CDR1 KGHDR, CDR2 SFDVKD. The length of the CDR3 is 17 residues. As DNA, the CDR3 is TGTGCCACCAGTGACTACTGGCCAGGGGGCGGTAATGAAAAACTGTTTTTT. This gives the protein CATSDYWPGGGNEKLFF.

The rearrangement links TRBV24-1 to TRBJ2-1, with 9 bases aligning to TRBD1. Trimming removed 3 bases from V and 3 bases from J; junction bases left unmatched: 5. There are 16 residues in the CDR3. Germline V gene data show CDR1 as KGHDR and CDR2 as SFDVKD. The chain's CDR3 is CATSDPGQGRYNEQFF. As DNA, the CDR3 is TGTGCCACCAGTGATCCGGGACAGGGTCGCTACAATGAGCAGTTCTTC.

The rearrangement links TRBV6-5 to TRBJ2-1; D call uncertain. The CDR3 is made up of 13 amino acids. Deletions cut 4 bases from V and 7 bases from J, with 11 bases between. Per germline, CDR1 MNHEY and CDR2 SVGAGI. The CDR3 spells CASSLKLGNEQFF. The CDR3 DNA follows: TGTGCCAGCAGTTTGAAACTCGGGAATGAGCAGTTCTTC.

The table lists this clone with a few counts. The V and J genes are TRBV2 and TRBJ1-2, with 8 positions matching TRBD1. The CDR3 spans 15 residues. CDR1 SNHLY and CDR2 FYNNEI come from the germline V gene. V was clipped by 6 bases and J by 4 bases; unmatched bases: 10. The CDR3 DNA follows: TGTGCCAGCAGAGTGAACAGGGGGGAGATCTATGGCTACACCTTC. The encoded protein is CASRVNRGEIYGYTF.

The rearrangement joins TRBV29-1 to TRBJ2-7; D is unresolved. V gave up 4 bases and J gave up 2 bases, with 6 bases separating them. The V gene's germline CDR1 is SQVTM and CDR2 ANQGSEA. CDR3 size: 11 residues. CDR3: CSVGQTYEQYF. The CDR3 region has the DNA TGCAGCGTTGGGCAAACCTACGAGCAGTACTTC.

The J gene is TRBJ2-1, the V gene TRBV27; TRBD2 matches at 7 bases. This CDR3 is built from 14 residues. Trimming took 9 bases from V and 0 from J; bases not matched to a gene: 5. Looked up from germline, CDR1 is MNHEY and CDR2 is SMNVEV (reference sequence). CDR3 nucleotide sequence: TGTGCCAGTAGCGGGTTGAGCTCCTACAATGAGCAGTTCTTC. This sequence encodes CASSGLSSYNEQFF.

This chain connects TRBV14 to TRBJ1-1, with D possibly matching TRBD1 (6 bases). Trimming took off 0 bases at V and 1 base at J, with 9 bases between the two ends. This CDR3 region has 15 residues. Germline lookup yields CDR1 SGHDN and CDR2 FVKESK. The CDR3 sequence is CASSQETGWNTEAFF. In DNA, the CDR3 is TGTGCCAGCAGCCAAGAGACAGGCTGGAACACTGAAGCTTTCTTT.

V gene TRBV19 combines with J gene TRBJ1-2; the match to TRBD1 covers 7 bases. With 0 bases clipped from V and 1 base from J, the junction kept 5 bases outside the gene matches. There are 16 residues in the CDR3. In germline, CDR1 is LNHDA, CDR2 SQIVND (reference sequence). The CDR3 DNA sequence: TGTGCCAGTAGTATAGATAACAGGGGCCATAACTATGGCTACACCTTC. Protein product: CASSIDNRGHNYGYTF.

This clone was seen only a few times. The DNA for the CDR3 is TGTGCCAGCCCCCAGACTTTGAACACTGAAGCTTTCTTT. Protein: CASPQTLNTEAFF. This chain uses TRBV11-3 with TRBJ1-1, with no clear D. The CDR3 sequence is 13 residues long. The V gene lost 8 bases and the J gene lost 0 bases, with 10 bases spanning the gap. Germline V gene sequence: CDR1 SGHNT, CDR2 YENEEA.